These 26 T cell receptor beta chains were all obtained from the same sample, sequenced in a study of liver allograft versus peripheral blood T cells. Study information: Transplanted livers and recipients' peripheral blood had their T cell receptor repertoires compared.

One entry per CDR3 protein results from TCRdb running MiXCR on the reads. The sample has about 8,500 distinct CDR3 sequences, roughly 17% seen once; the top ten hold 4% to 5.5%. Receptor source: a human patient who had a liver transplant. Some T cells may have originated in the graft donor.

About this clonotype: The germline gene is not matched at one end of the junction; a read error may be the cause. This sequence joins TRBV18 and TRBJ2-7; D uncertain. The V gene's germline CDR1 is KGHSH and CDR2 LQKENI. This CDR3 contains 15 residues. The CDR3 region is CARSPSPGPSYEQYF. The CDR3 region has the DNA TGTGCCAGGTCACCATCGCCAGGACCCTCCTACGAGCAGTACTTC.

This clonotype is labeled as medium-sized. The V call is TRBV30, the J call TRBJ2-1; 8 nucleotides agree with TRBD2. This CDR3 is built from 16 residues. V shed 0 bases and J 8 bases; nucleotides not matched to a gene: 12. Looked up from germline, CDR1 is GTSNPN and CDR2 is SVGIG (reference sequence). The CDR3 spells CAWSVLGVAGPHEQFF. The DNA for the CDR3 is TGTGCCTGGAGTGTACTAGGGGTAGCGGGACCCCATGAGCAGTTCTTC.

In this sample, this clonotype is medium-sized. The chain links TRBV10-3 to TRBJ1-1, with a weak D call TRBD1 (5 bases). CDR3 length: 14 residues. Trimming cost V 4 bases and J 7 bases, with 16 bases left between them. The germline CDR1 and CDR2 sequences are ENHRY and SYGVKD. The CDR3 nucleotides are TGTGCCATCAGTGGGACATTATACGCGCTTGAAGCTTTCTTT. This translates into CAISGTLYALEAFF.

This clonotype was seen a handful of times. CDR3 region: CASSSLIPGLAGGNEQFF. Written as DNA, the CDR3 is TGTGCCAGCAGCTCGTTAATCCCGGGACTAGCGGGAGGGAATGAGCAGTTCTTC. The chain recombines TRBV7-3 with TRBJ2-1; 16 bases agree with TRBD2. With V trimmed by 4 bases and J by 7 bases, 10 bases remained unmatched. CDR3 length equals 18 residues. Germline V gene data show CDR1 as SGHTA and CDR2 as FQGTGA.

This clonotype was observed at least ten times. The chain has TRBV20-1 and TRBJ1-5, with 7 bases lining up with TRBD1. V trimming: 0 bases; J trimming: 7 bases; junction bases outside the gene matches: 3. From germline, CDR1 is DFQATT and CDR2 SNEGSKA (reference sequence). There are 13 residues in the CDR3. The CDR3 spells CSAREGGLQPQHF. Written as DNA, the CDR3 is TGCAGTGCTAGAGAAGGGGGCTTACAGCCCCAGCATTTT.

A word on this clonotype: A read error is possible here, since a much larger clone lies one base away. The chain has TRBV6-6 and TRBJ2-1, with D possibly TRBD1 on 6 matching bases. CDR1 is MNHNY and CDR2 is SVGAGI in the germline V gene (reference sequence). The length of the CDR3 is 14 residues. Written as DNA, the CDR3 is TGTGTCAGCGTACCGGGACAAGTTTACAATGAGCAGTTCTTC. Encoded protein: CVSVPGQVYNEQFF.

The rearrangement uses TRBV28 and TRBJ2-3; 7 bases are shared with TRBD1. V shed 3 bases, J shed 2 bases, and the junction held 5 bases outside the gene matches. This CDR3 contains 15 residues. Germline V CDR1 and CDR2: MDHEN, SYDVKM. The CDR3 DNA reads TGTGCCAGCAGTTTGTTACAGGGGACCACAGATACGCAGTATTTT. Protein product: CASSLLQGTTDTQYF.

At least ten counts were recorded for this clonotype. CDR3: CASSLGAGASYNSPLHF. The DNA of the CDR3 is TGTGCCAGCAGCTTAGGGGCAGGGGCCTCCTATAATTCACCCCTCCACTTT. This chain uses TRBV7-9 with TRBJ1-6; the D gene is possibly TRBD1 (6 bases). The CDR3 has 17 amino acids. V lost 1 base to trimming and J lost 0 bases, with 10 bases between them. Germline V CDR1 and CDR2: SEHNR, FQNEAQ (reference sequence).

This clonotype is judged medium-sized. The gene calls are TRBV29-1 and TRBJ2-1; 10 bases map to TRBD2. With V trimmed by 6 bases and J by 4 bases, 3 bases remained unmatched. Germline V gene data show CDR1 as SQVTM and CDR2 as ANQGSEA. This CDR3 is built from 13 residues. CDR3 in amino acids: CSVRTSGYNEQFF. Here the CDR3 DNA reads TGCAGCGTCCGGACTAGCGGATACAATGAGCAGTTCTTC.

This clonotype was detected a few times. This sequence joins TRBV7-2 and TRBJ1-1, with D unresolved. This CDR3 contains 15 residues. Germline assignment: CDR1 SGHTA and CDR2 FQGNSA. The germline V and J ends were trimmed by 5 bases and 2 bases, with 15 bases remaining between them. This chain's CDR3 is CASSPLVLANTEAFF. Here the CDR3 DNA reads TGTGCCAGCAGCCCCCTTGTATTAGCAAACACTGAAGCTTTCTTT.

By sample share, this clonotype is medium-sized. J is TRBJ2-1 and V is TRBV29-1; 11 nucleotides agree with TRBD2. The CDR3 runs 14 residues. The V segment lost 7 bases and the J segment 5 bases; nucleotides outside the gene matches: 7. CDR1 SQVTM and CDR2 ANQGSEA come from the germline V gene. The CDR3 sequence is CSASSGGAHNEQFF. CDR3 nucleotide sequence: TGCAGCGCTAGTAGCGGGGGGGCCCACAATGAGCAGTTCTTC.

By proportion, this clonotype is medium-sized. V gene TRBV6-1 combines with J gene TRBJ1-2; 12 positions agree with TRBD1. CDR3 length: 16 amino acids. In germline, CDR1 is MNHNS, CDR2 SASEGT. V gave up 5 bases and J gave up 0 bases; unmatched junction bases: 4. CDR3 residues: CASSSGQGAANYGYTF. As DNA, the CDR3 is TGTGCCAGCAGTTCGGGACAGGGGGCCGCTAACTATGGCTACACCTTC.

Many counts were recorded for this clonotype. This chain uses TRBV28 with TRBJ1-5; 7 bases agree with TRBD1. The junction had 2 bases not matched to a gene; V was cut back by 6 bases and J by 0 bases. Germline V gene sequence: CDR1 MDHEN, CDR2 SYDVKM. The CDR3 extends over 14 amino acids. CDR3 in amino acids: CASRSGGSNQPQHF. The CDR3 bases are TGTGCCAGCAGGTCAGGGGGTAGCAATCAGCCCCAGCATTTT.

By frequency in the sample, this clonotype is medium-sized. The chain links TRBV15 to TRBJ2-1, with 13 bases lining up with TRBD2. Trimming took 1 base from V and 9 from J; bases not matched to a gene: 3. This CDR3 comprises 15 residues. Germline CDR1 is LNHNV and CDR2 is YYDKDF (reference sequence). Here the CDR3 reads CATSRGRLAGGEQFF. CDR3 coding DNA: TGTGCCACCAGCAGAGGAAGACTAGCGGGAGGTGAGCAGTTCTTC.

This clonotype was observed many times. The rearrangement joins TRBV20-1 to TRBJ2-7; tentative D call: TRBD2 (7 bases). CDR1 and CDR2 (germline): DFQATT, SNEGSKA (reference sequence). The V and J ends lost 3 bases and 2 bases respectively, with 17 bases between them. The CDR3 extends over 15 amino acids. CDR3 DNA: TGCAGTGCTAGTTGGACGGGGGGCACCCCCTACGAGCAGTACTTC. Translated: CSASWTGGTPYEQYF.

This clonotype was seen at least ten times. V and J are TRBV20-1 and TRBJ1-2, with 7 nucleotides matching TRBD1. CDR1 and CDR2 (germline): DFQATT, SNEGSKA (reference sequence). The trim removed 0 bases at V and 5 bases at J, leaving 6 bases unmatched. This CDR3 has 14 residues. For the CDR3, the DNA is TGCAGTGCTAGAGACCACAGGGGTTGGTATGGCTACACCTTC. It is translated as CSARDHRGWYGYTF.

At least ten counts were recorded for this clonotype. This rearrangement joins TRBV6-5 to TRBJ2-1; 7 bases align to TRBD1. Germline CDR1 and CDR2: MNHEY and SVGAGI. J gave up 3 bases and V 6 bases, and 8 bases lay outside the gene matches. The CDR3 is made up of 15 amino acids. CDR3 DNA sequence: TGTGCCAGCAGGATCAGAGGGGGCCGCTACAATGAGCAGTTCTTC. This encodes CASRIRGGRYNEQFF.

By share, this clonotype ranks as medium-sized. This sequence joins TRBV19 and TRBJ2-2; 8 bases agree with TRBD1. This CDR3 spans 15 amino acids. V gave up 4 bases and J gave up 4 bases; unmatched junction bases: 5. CDR1 and CDR2 from the germline V gene are LNHDA and SQIVND (reference sequence). CDR3 sequence reads: CASSTTGVGTGELFF. The CDR3 nucleotides are TGTGCCAGTAGTACGACAGGGGTAGGCACCGGGGAGCTGTTTTTT.

This clonotype appeared a few times. The rearrangement links TRBV9 to TRBJ2-3, with 13 bases lining up with TRBD2. The ends lost 0 bases at V and 5 bases at J; junction bases unmatched: 6. Germline values: CDR1 SGDLS, CDR2 YYNGEE. The CDR3 has 17 residues. This CDR3 reads CASSVDTSGRAGDTQYF. CDR3 DNA: TGTGCCAGCAGCGTAGACACTAGCGGGAGGGCCGGAGATACGCAGTATTTT.

This clonotype was recorded at least ten times. The chain carries TRBV11-2 and TRBJ2-2; weak D call: TRBD1 (5 bases). Trimming took off 2 bases at V and 5 bases at J, with 15 bases between the two ends. Germline lookup yields CDR1 SGHAT and CDR2 FQNNGV. The CDR3 consists of 16 residues. This CDR3 reads CASSLHPWGGTGELFF. CDR3 bases: TGTGCCAGCAGCTTACACCCTTGGGGCGGAACCGGGGAGCTGTTTTTT.

This clonotype was detected many times. The V call is TRBV19, the J call TRBJ2-7, with TRBD1 matching 9 bases. The germline V gene has CDR1 LNHDA and CDR2 SQIVND (reference sequence). This CDR3 has 15 residues. The V segment lost 1 base and the J segment 2 bases; nucleotides outside the gene matches: 3. The CDR3, as DNA: TGTGCCAGTAGTATAGGAGGGACAGGGACCTACGAGCAGTACTTC. This sequence encodes CASSIGGTGTYEQYF.

This clonotype was counted many times. In DNA form, the CDR3 reads TGTGCCAGCAGCTTAGCGGGGGGGAGCTCCTACGAGCAGTACTTC. Translating gives CASSLAGGSSYEQYF. The chain recombines TRBV7-2 with TRBJ2-7; TRBD2 aligns across 7 bases. Losses at the gene ends were 0 bases for V and 0 bases for J; bases not matched to a gene: 2. Germline V gives CDR1 SGHTA, CDR2 FQGNSA. The CDR3 runs to 15 residues.

This clonotype rates as medium-sized. The chain joins TRBV29-1 to TRBJ2-1; TRBD2 aligns across 8 bases. This CDR3 has 12 residues. The trim removed 3 bases at V and 8 bases at J, leaving 3 bases unmatched. In germline, CDR1 is SQVTM, CDR2 ANQGSEA. CDR3 amino acids: CSVEASGHEQFF. The CDR3 nucleotides are TGCAGCGTTGAGGCTAGCGGGCATGAGCAGTTCTTC.

The chain combines TRBV2 with TRBJ1-6; D may be TRBD1 (6 bases). The CDR3 covers 13 residues. Trimming shortened V by 4 bases and J by 13 bases, and 14 bases separated the two germline ends. In germline, CDR1 is SNHLY, CDR2 FYNNEI. The CDR3: CASSAGHGGPLHF. Here the CDR3 DNA reads TGTGCCAGCAGTGCGGGACATGGGGGGCCCCTCCACTTT.

The rearrangement joins TRBV3-1 to TRBJ2-3; D remains unclear. The length of the CDR3 is 13 residues. Germline lookup yields CDR1 LGHDT and CDR2 YNNKEL (reference sequence). Trimming removed 3 bases at V and 2 bases at J, with 6 bases between. As DNA, the CDR3 is TGTGCCAGCAGCCAGGGATACACAGATACGCAGTATTTT. Residues: CASSQGYTDTQYF.

In this sample, this clonotype is medium-sized. This chain links TRBV13 with TRBJ2-5; TRBD1 is a possible D gene (5 bases). The germline V gene has CDR1 PRHDT and CDR2 FYEKMQ (reference sequence). This CDR3 region has 15 residues. The V end was cut by 5 bases, the J end by 4 bases, with 17 bases between. CDR3: CASSITGLGRETQYF. The DNA of the CDR3 is TGTGCCAGCAGCATCACAGGTCTTGGTAGAGAGACCCAGTACTTC.